The 20 T cell receptor beta chains listed next were all sequenced from one sample in a study of cytomegalovirus exposure and HLA in healthy donors. In the PCR, 60 Vbeta and 13 Jbeta primers were used. Sequencing was performed with immunoSEQ multiplex PCR; in TCRdb, only in-frame clones are kept and a portion is missing. The sample includes 100,000 or so clones, more than 80% seen only once; the top ten take under 5%. Material: PBMCs. The receptors were sampled from a man aged 25-45 years in good health and CMV-seronegative.

This clone was found once. The chain joins TRBV5-6 to TRBJ2-2, with 7 bases identical to TRBD1. V trimming: 1 base; J trimming: 1 base; junction bases outside the gene matches: 1. Germline V gene lookup returns CDR1 SGHDT and CDR2 YYEEEE. The CDR3 runs to 15 residues. CDR3 protein: CASSLNRGNTGELFF. CDR3 coding DNA: TGTGCCAGCAGCTTGAACAGGGGGAACACCGGGGAGCTGTTTTTT.

The CDR3 coding sequence is TGTGCCAGCAGCGCATATCTAGCGGGGGGTGAGACCCAGTACTTC. Its translation is CASSAYLAGGETQYF. V and J are TRBV5-5 and TRBJ2-5, with TRBD2 matching over 11 bases. The CDR3 is 15 residues long. Losses at the gene ends were 4 bases for V and 5 bases for J; bases not matched to a gene: 7. CDR1 is SGHKS, CDR2 YYEKEE, per germline (reference sequence).

The genes are TRBV2 and TRBJ2-5, with 9 bases lining up with TRBD2. The CDR3 contains 19 residues. The V segment lost 7 bases and the J segment 3 bases; nucleotides outside the gene matches: 21. CDR1 SNHLY and CDR2 FYNNEI come from the germline V gene. CDR3 region: CASTKRGGLLLAGKETQYF. In DNA form, the CDR3 reads TGTGCCAGCACCAAAAGGGGGGGGTTGTTACTAGCGGGCAAAGAGACCCAGTACTTC. The variable domain in full, with the rest retrieved from reference TRBV2 and TRBJ2-5, is EPEVTQTPSHQVTQMGQEVILRCVPISNHLYFYWYRQILGQKVEFLVSFYNNEISEKSEIFDDQFSVERPDGSNFTLKIRSTKLEDSAMYFCASTKRGGLLLAGKETQYFGPGTRLLVL.

The gene calls are TRBV21-1 and TRBJ1-6; TRBD1, the table's D call, lacks a check against the DNA. TRBV21-1 corresponds to a pseudogene. The CDR3 runs to 17 residues. CDR3 DNA sequence: TGTGCCAGCAGCAAAAGGTCGTATGGACAGACGCATTCACCCCTCCACTTT. It yields the protein CASSKRSYGQTHSPLHF.

V gene TRBV30 combines with J gene TRBJ2-2; D is ambiguous. The CDR3 runs to 12 residues. Germline loops: CDR1 GTSNPN, CDR2 SVGIG (reference sequence). V was shortened by 2 bases and J by 3 bases, with 4 bases between the two germline ends. The CDR3 loop is CAWSRDTGELFF. The CDR3 nucleotides read TGTGCCTGGAGTAGAGACACCGGGGAGCTGTTTTTT. Filled out from reference TRBV30 and TRBJ2-2, the complete variable domain reads SQTIHQWPATLVQPVGSPLSLECTVEGTSNPNLYWYRQAAGRGLQLLFYSVGIGQISSEVPQNLSASRPQDRQFILSSKKLLLSDSGFYLCAWSRDTGELFFGEGSRLTVL.

The genes are TRBV19 and TRBJ1-2, with D hard to call. This CDR3 has 14 amino acids. The germline V gene encodes CDR1 LNHDA and CDR2 SQIVND (reference sequence). With 5 bases removed from V and 6 bases from J, the gap between germline ends came to 16 bases. Here the CDR3 DNA reads TGTGCCAGTAGTGTCGACCTCTCCGGGGATGGCTACACCTTC. It translates to CASSVDLSGDGYTF.

The genes are TRBV28 and TRBJ1-1; 7 bases match TRBD1. The CDR3 extends over 14 amino acids. From germline, CDR1 is MDHEN and CDR2 SYDVKM. V shed 5 bases and J 7 bases; nucleotides not matched to a gene: 10. In nucleotides, the CDR3 is TGTGCCAGCAGTCCTCCCACAGGGGAAAATGAAGCTTTCTTT. Its protein product is CASSPPTGENEAFF. Variable domain in full (rest from reference TRBV28 and TRBJ1-1): DVKVTQSSRYLVKRTGEKVFLECVQDMDHENMFWYRQDPGLGLRLIYFSYDVKMKEKGDIPEGYSVSREKKERFSLILESASTNQTSMYLCASSPPTGENEAFFGQGTRLTVV.

The chain is built from TRBV28 and TRBJ2-7, with D possibly being TRBD2 (6 bases). This CDR3 comprises 16 residues. Trimming took off 4 bases at V and 4 bases at J, with 20 bases between the two ends. The germline V gene has CDR1 MDHEN and CDR2 SYDVKM. CDR3 sequence reads: CASSSPRAGQGYEQYF. CDR3 sequence (DNA): TGTGCCAGCAGTTCACCGAGGGCGGGGCAGGGTTACGAGCAGTACTTC.

This rearrangement joins TRBV11-1 to TRBJ2-3; 10 bases align to TRBD2. Germline V gives CDR1 SGHAT, CDR2 FQDESV (reference sequence). The CDR3 loop spans 17 amino acids. Losses at the gene ends were 4 bases for V and 2 bases for J; bases not matched to a gene: 9. The DNA of the CDR3 is TGTGCCAGCAGCTCTAGAACGGGACTAGCGAACACAGATACGCAGTATTTT. As protein: CASSSRTGLANTDTQYF.

This chain uses TRBV6-6 with TRBJ2-5, with TRBD1 identical over 7 bases. The CDR3 loop spans 14 amino acids. V lost 6 bases and J lost 4; bases outside the gene matches: 8. Germline assignment: CDR1 MNHNY and CDR2 SVGAGI (reference sequence). The CDR3 coding sequence is TGTGCCAGCAGCCCCTATAGGGGGCCAGAGACCCAGTACTTC. This translates into CASSPYRGPETQYF.

The DNA for the CDR3 is TGTGCCAGCAGCTTAGGGGGAGGGGATCTTCCCCATGAGCAGTTCTTC. Translating gives CASSLGGGDLPHEQFF. The chain carries TRBV7-7 and TRBJ2-1; 7 bases fit TRBD2. This CDR3 contains 16 residues. Trimming removed 1 base from V and 8 bases from J; junction bases left unmatched: 11. CDR1 and CDR2 (germline): SSHAT, FNYEAQ (reference sequence).

The rearrangement uses TRBV29-1 and TRBJ2-2; 11 bases align to TRBD1. Trimming at V came to 3 bases and at J to 6 bases, leaving 6 bases not matched to a gene. The CDR3 runs to 15 residues. Germline CDR1 reads SQVTM; CDR2 reads ANQGSEA. CDR3 protein: CSVDKGQGAAGELFF. CDR3 sequence (DNA): TGCAGCGTTGATAAAGGACAGGGGGCGGCCGGGGAGCTGTTTTTT.

The chain is built from TRBV4-1 and TRBJ2-1, with 9 bases matching TRBD2. V lost 0 bases and J lost 3; bases outside the gene matches: 3. The CDR3 has 16 residues. Germline V gene sequence: CDR1 MGHRA, CDR2 YSYEKL. Here the CDR3 reads CASSQDGRGGYNEQFF. The CDR3 DNA follows: TGCGCCAGCAGCCAAGATGGGCGGGGGGGCTACAATGAGCAGTTCTTC.

The V gene is TRBV9, the J gene TRBJ2-7; TRBD1 matches 9 bases. Germline V CDR1 and CDR2: SGDLS, YYNGEE. This CDR3 region has 13 residues. V shed 4 bases and J 4 bases; nucleotides not matched to a gene: 3. Here the CDR3 reads CASSRGQGYEQYF. For the CDR3, the DNA is TGTGCCAGCAGCCGGGGACAGGGTTACGAGCAGTACTTC.

This chain joins TRBV27 and TRBJ2-7, with 9 bases aligning to TRBD2. The CDR3 has 15 residues. Germline CDR1 reads MNHEY; CDR2 reads SMNVEV (reference sequence). V lost 0 bases to trimming and J lost 0 bases; unmatched junction nucleotides: 0. CDR3 loop: CASSLSSGSSYEQYF. CDR3 sequence (DNA): TGTGCCAGCAGTTTATCTAGCGGGAGCTCCTACGAGCAGTACTTC.

This rearrangement joins TRBV2 to TRBJ1-1; 7 bases agree with TRBD1. The CDR3 totals 14 residues. With V trimmed by 4 bases and J by 4 bases, 6 bases remained unmatched. Germline V gene sequence: CDR1 SNHLY, CDR2 FYNNEI. The CDR3 nucleotides read TGTGCCAGCAGTGGGGAAGGGGGCAGCACTGAAGCTTTCTTT. It translates to CASSGEGGSTEAFF.

CDR3 amino acids: CASSFTGYEQYF. In DNA form, the CDR3 reads TGTGCCAGCAGCTTCACAGGATACGAGCAGTACTTC. This chain links TRBV7-9 with TRBJ2-7; D may be TRBD1 (5 bases). Germline V gene lookup returns CDR1 SEHNR and CDR2 FQNEAQ (reference sequence). Trimming took 3 bases from V and 4 from J, leaving 7 bases between them. CDR3 length equals 12 residues.

The chain links TRBV15 to TRBJ2-7; the match to TRBD1 covers 7 bases. Germline-derived CDR1 and CDR2 are LNHNV and YYDKDF (reference sequence). The CDR3 is made up of 15 amino acids. Trimming at V came to 3 bases and at J to 0 bases, leaving 5 bases not matched to a gene. The CDR3 nucleotides read TGTGCCACCAGCAGCACCACAGGGGACTCCTACGAGCAGTACTTC. Translating it yields CATSSTTGDSYEQYF.

The chain uses TRBV7-2 and TRBJ2-1; 11 nucleotides align to TRBD2. CDR1 is SGHTA and CDR2 is FQGNSA in the germline V gene. Trimming cost V 7 bases and J 4 bases; bases outside gene matches: 9. This CDR3 spans 16 amino acids. The CDR3 DNA is TGTGCCAGCAATAGGCTAGCGGGAGGATCGTACAATGAGCAGTTCTTC. Its protein product is CASNRLAGGSYNEQFF.

The V gene is TRBV27, the J gene TRBJ2-1, with D maybe TRBD1 (6 bases). There are 15 residues in the CDR3. The V gene's germline CDR1 is MNHEY and CDR2 SMNVEV (reference sequence). The V end lost 0 bases, the J end lost 1 base, and 7 bases lay between the germline ends. As DNA, the CDR3 is TGTGCCAGCAGTTTATCGAGGGGGTCCTACAATGAGCAGTTCTTC. The encoded protein is CASSLSRGSYNEQFF.